Following are 14 T cell receptor beta chains from one sample sequenced in a study of shared clonotypes between healthy human individuals. Terminally differentiated effector memory CD45RA+ cells were left out of the naive CD8 fraction, which was CD45RO-negative and positively selected for CCR7. Measured with immunoSEQ multiplex PCR; TCRdb has only the in-frame clones, and not every one. Among 2 million or so clones listed, around 96% were seen once. Sequencing was carried out using naive CD8+ T cells sorted from blood. The receptors derive from a man between 18 and 35 years old in good health.

J is TRBJ1-5 and V is TRBV7-9; D unresolved. The CDR3 contains 16 residues. From germline, CDR1 is SEHNR and CDR2 FQNEAQ (reference sequence). Trimming stripped 2 bases from V and 4 bases from J, with 15 bases between. The CDR3 is CASSLYQGSGNQPQHF. In nucleotides, the CDR3 is TGTGCCAGCAGCTTATATCAAGGTTCGGGAAATCAGCCCCAGCATTTT. Drawing the rest from reference TRBV7-9 and TRBJ1-5, the complete variable domain is DTGVSQNPRHKITKRGQNVTFRCDPISEHNRLYWYRQTLGQGPEFLTYFQNEAQLEKSRLLSDRFSAERPKGSFSTLEIQRTEQGDSAMYLCASSLYQGSGNQPQHFGDGTRLSIL.

This clone appeared a single time. V and J are TRBV27 and TRBJ2-3; D not resolved. This CDR3 is built from 16 residues. V was trimmed by 3 bases and J by 0 bases, leaving 13 bases between them. Per the germline V gene, CDR1 is MNHEY and CDR2 is SMNVEV (reference sequence). The DNA for the CDR3 is TGTGCCAGCAGTTTTGGCGGACCCATTAGCACAGATACGCAGTATTTT. Its protein is CASSFGGPISTDTQYF.

The J gene is TRBJ1-1, the V gene TRBV9; 9 bases are shared with TRBD1. CDR1 and CDR2 from the germline V gene are SGDLS and YYNGEE. The CDR3 is made up of 15 amino acids. V gave up 3 bases and J gave up 7 bases; unmatched junction bases: 10. CDR3 region: CASSEAPGQGYEAFF. The CDR3 bases are TGTGCCAGCAGCGAGGCCCCGGGACAGGGTTATGAAGCTTTCTTT.

This chain uses TRBV29-1 with TRBJ2-1; weak D call: TRBD1 (6 bases). Germline CDR1 and CDR2: SQVTM and ANQGSEA. Trimming pared 1 base from V and 3 bases from J, leaving 13 bases between. The CDR3 consists of 15 residues. The CDR3 DNA reads as TGCAGCGTTGAAGGGGGGCTCAGTGGCTACAATGAGCAGTTCTTC. Its protein is CSVEGGLSGYNEQFF.

This chain joins TRBV7-9 and TRBJ1-4; the D gene is possibly TRBD1 (6 bases). Trimming pared 1 base from V and 8 bases from J, leaving 17 bases between. The CDR3 is made up of 16 amino acids. The germline gives CDR1 SEHNR, CDR2 FQNEAQ (reference sequence). The CDR3 DNA is TGTGCCAGCAGCTTAGGGTATGGGCAGGGGAGAGAAAAACTGTTTTTT. Translation gives CASSLGYGQGREKLFF.

The chain combines TRBV7-6 with TRBJ2-7; 13 positions match TRBD2. The CDR3 sequence is 17 residues long. Germline lookup yields CDR1 SGHVS and CDR2 FNYEAQ. Losses at the gene ends were 7 bases for V and 4 bases for J; bases not matched to a gene: 13. CDR3 nucleotide sequence: TGTGCCAGCACCCCCGGACTAGCGGGGGACCCGACTTACGAGCAGTACTTC. It yields the protein CASTPGLAGDPTYEQYF.

The J gene is TRBJ2-7, the V gene TRBV11-2; D gene ambiguous. Per the germline V gene, CDR1 is SGHAT and CDR2 is FQNNGV. This CDR3 region has 13 residues. V was shortened by 2 bases and J by 6 bases, with 11 bases between the two germline ends. The CDR3 loop reads CASSLLLSVEQYF. In DNA form, the CDR3 reads TGTGCCAGCAGCTTACTCCTGTCCGTCGAGCAGTACTTC.

Only one count was recorded for this clone. The V call is TRBV28, the J call TRBJ2-3, with a weak D call TRBD2 (5 bases). Germline lookup yields CDR1 MDHEN and CDR2 SYDVKM. This CDR3 spans 12 amino acids. The V end lost 6 bases, the J end lost 5 bases, and 9 bases lay between the germline ends. The CDR3 loop reads CASSPGEDTQYF. For the CDR3, the DNA is TGTGCCAGCAGCCCCGGGGAAGATACGCAGTATTTT.

The gene calls are TRBV7-9 and TRBJ2-5; D is unclear. This CDR3 has 14 amino acids. Germline CDR1 is SEHNR and CDR2 is FQNEAQ (reference sequence). V dropped 6 bases and J dropped 2 bases, with 13 bases sitting between them. CDR3 sequence (DNA): TGTGCCAGCAGACCTGTGGCGTTACAAGAGACCCAGTACTTC. Translated, it gives CASRPVALQETQYF.

This chain links TRBV11-3 with TRBJ2-1; the D gene is possibly TRBD2 (5 bases). CDR1 and CDR2 from the germline V gene are SGHNT and YENEEA. V gave up 5 bases and J gave up 2 bases, with 19 bases separating them. The length of the CDR3 is 17 residues. This CDR3 is CASSPQKGVHAYNEQFF. DNA of the CDR3: TGTGCCAGCAGCCCCCAAAAGGGAGTCCATGCCTACAATGAGCAGTTCTTC.

The rearrangement joins TRBV2 to TRBJ1-2, with a weak D call TRBD1 (5 bases). The V gene's germline CDR1 is SNHLY and CDR2 FYNNEI. Trimming cost V 2 bases and J 5 bases, with 15 bases left between them. The CDR3 consists of 15 residues. CDR3 DNA sequence: TGTGCCAGCAGTGAACGTGGGGCCTCTTGGTATGGCTACACCTTC. Translating it yields CASSERGASWYGYTF.

The chain employs TRBV9 and TRBJ1-1; possible D gene TRBD1, 6 bases. The CDR3 is 15 amino acids. Germline loops: CDR1 SGDLS, CDR2 YYNGEE. The V gene lost 4 bases and the J gene lost 1 base, with 14 bases spanning the gap. CDR3 bases: TGTGCCAGCAGCACCAGGACAGAACCGAACACTGAAGCTTTCTTT. Its translation: CASSTRTEPNTEAFF.

CDR3 region: CASSGGPASVYNEQFF. For the CDR3, the DNA is TGTGCCAGCAGTGGGGGACCGGCTAGCGTCTACAATGAGCAGTTCTTC. The chain recombines TRBV2 with TRBJ2-1; perhaps TRBD2 as D (6 bases). Between the trimmed V and J ends, which lost 4 bases and 3 bases, there was a span of 16 bases. The germline CDR1 and CDR2 sequences are SNHLY and FYNNEI. The CDR3 has 16 amino acids.

The CDR3 here is CASSENRANTGELFF. DNA of the CDR3: TGCGCCAGCAGTGAGAACAGGGCAAACACCGGGGAGCTGTTTTTT. This chain joins TRBV10-2 and TRBJ2-2; the D gene is possibly TRBD1 (6 bases). Deletions cut 2 bases from V and 2 bases from J, with 9 bases between. Germline CDR1 is WSHSY and CDR2 is SAAADI. The CDR3 sequence is 15 residues long.